This T cell receptor (beta chain) emerged from a study of beta chain features in type 1 diabetes (dated by TCRdb to the late 2010s). General notes on the study: Mean age, gender distribution, total cell number and subset yield did not differ between patients and healthy donors. Across all samples, some 110,000,000 sorted cells were examined, and cell number per subset correlated strongly with RNA yield. In the study, TCRB repertoires of sorted circulating CD4+ T cell subsets from recently diagnosed type 1 diabetes patients were compared with those of matched healthy donors. Regulatory and stem cell-like memory subsets were obtained from only 8 patients and about eight healthy donors, while naive and central memory subsets were obtained from all 28 donors.

The paper as a whole reports these results and caveats: Naive, central memory and regulatory TCRB repertoires appeared to be more similar among patients than among healthy donors. Sequencing cDNA rather than genomic DNA could over-represent highly expressing activated cells, although activation and CD3 levels did not differ between groups. A moderate but significant shortening of TCRB CDR3 length was observed in type 1 diabetes patients in all four CD4+ subsets. PCR might favor shorter templates, but patient and control samples were amplified and corrected together, so any skew would affect both groups equally. HLA sub-analyses involved small numbers of individuals, so any influence of HLA type on TCRB rearrangement remained unresolved. Patients with type 1 diabetes made fewer insertions and deleted more nucleotides at VDJ recombination sites, implying thymic rearrangement abnormalities.

Each donor gave one peripheral blood draw, averaging around 0.11 L, which was collected into heparinised tubes. Using a panel that included CD45RO, CCR7, CD25, CD127, CD95 and CD27, naive, central memory, regulatory and stem cell-like memory CD4+ T cells were sorted on a BD FACSAria II. All sorted populations exceeded 95% purity. Right away, PBMCs were isolated by Lymphoprep density gradient centrifugation and were stained directly, with no culture step. Samples were stained and sorted in pairs, with one healthy donor and one patient per experiment, so that batch effects were minimized. The entire amount of isolated RNA was reverse transcribed using the High Capacity cDNA Reverse Transcription Kit, so the sequenced TCRB transcripts were expressed ones. Deep immunoSEQ sequencing was performed on naive, central memory and regulatory T cell samples, with an average of roughly 3.5 million total reads per sample. Sorted cells were lysed in RLT buffer and RNA was extracted with DNase-treated RNeasy Micro or Mini kits, depending on cell number. Each cell subset was processed separately to prevent cross-contamination, with patient and healthy donor samples processed together. TCRB sequences were amplified from cDNA with the immunoSEQ multiplex PCR, producing 87-bp fragments spanning the CDR3 region. Amplicons were sequenced on the Illumina HiSeq platform. The paper's processing steps were these. PCR bias was computationally corrected using synthetic template baselines, reads within Hamming distance 2 were collapsed, and singletons that could not be merged were discarded. Reads were aligned against IMGT so that V, D and J genes, CDR3 length and insertions or deletions at six rearrangement sites could be assigned. Within each subset, clonotype counts were normalized to sorted cell number, and only after that were true diversity and Gini coefficients computed with the tcR R package. The overlap coefficient, calculated on TCRB nucleotide sequences, was used to measure repertoire sharing. As a proxy for the pre-selection repertoire, out-of-frame TCRB sequences from naive cells were analyzed. TCRdb holds this immuneACCESS table with in-frame rearrangements only. Some clones are missing; in checked studies, unresolved V genes explain under half, and the rest has no known cause. D and trimming come from the DNA, and the V and J calls and clone size come from that table. Present in this sample are 300,000 to 450,000 clones, roughly 12% of which were seen just once. Of the sample, about 0.018% falls within the top ten clones.

As to this clone: The antigen it binds to is not known. No base-level quality is on record; no much larger clone is a single base apart.

Reading the germline V gene (reference sequence) gives CDR1 GTSNPN and CDR2 SVGIG. Including the terminal cysteine and phenylalanine, the CDR3 comprises 14 residues. Only the CDR3 portion is preserved as DNA: 42 bases, with reading frame beginning at the first base. V lost 2 bases and J lost 0 bases; the stretch between them is 10 bases long. Material for sequencing was naive CD4+ T cells from blood. Sample cell subset or site, as interpreted from the label and publication: true naive CD4+ T cells. The receptor was derived from a man aged 18 to 30 in good health. The chain joins TRBV30 to TRBJ1-2; no confident D gene assignment can be made. The bases are TGTGCCTGGAGTCCCCAGACAACTAACTATGGCTACACCTTC. Its protein product is CAWSPQTTNYGYTF.